This T cell receptor beta chain derives from a study of PD-L1 blockade in urothelial cancer. Study as a whole: Patients had been given 0 to 3 earlier chemotherapy regimens. Samples came from 3 weeks, at the second dose, and 6 weeks into treatment.

Libraries were prepared by immunoSEQ multiplex PCR; TCRdb keeps only in-frame clonotypes and omits some of them. Among tens of thousands of clones listed, 82% were seen once. The time point is: pretreatment peripheral blood. Patients had locally advanced or metastatic urothelial carcinoma. Patient sample counts ranged from 1 to 8, pretreatment and on-treatment. Between the trimmed V and J ends, which lost 5 bases and 9 bases, there was a span of 16 bases. Germline V gene sequence: CDR1 MDHEN, CDR2 SYDVKM. CDR3 length: 14 residues. V and J are TRBV28 and TRBJ1-4; D is possibly TRBD1 (6 bases). The TCR originated in a man aged 55 to 70 with urothelial cancer. The sequences come from PBMCs, collected around atezolizumab (anti-PD-L1) treatment. CDR3 in amino acids: CASSPVGGAQKLFF. In DNA form, the CDR3 reads TGTGCCAGCAGTCCCGTGGGGGGGGCGCAAAAACTGTTTTTT. Full variable domain (rest looked up from reference TRBV28 and TRBJ1-4): DVKVTQSSRYLVKRTGEKVFLECVQDMDHENMFWYRQDPGLGLRLIYFSYDVKMKEKGDIPEGYSVSREKKERFSLILESASTNQTSMYLCASSPVGGAQKLFFGSGTQLSVL.